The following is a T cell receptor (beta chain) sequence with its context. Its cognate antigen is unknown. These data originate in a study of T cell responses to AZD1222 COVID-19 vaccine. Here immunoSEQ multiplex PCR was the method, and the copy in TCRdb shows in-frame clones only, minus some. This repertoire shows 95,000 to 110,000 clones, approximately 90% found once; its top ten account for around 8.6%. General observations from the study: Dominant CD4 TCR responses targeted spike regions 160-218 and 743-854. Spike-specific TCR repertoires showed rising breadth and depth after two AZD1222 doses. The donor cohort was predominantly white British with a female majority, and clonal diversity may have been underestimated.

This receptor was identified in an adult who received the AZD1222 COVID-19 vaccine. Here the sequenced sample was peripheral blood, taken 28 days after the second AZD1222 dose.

Here the CDR3 reads CASSRGNSNTIYF. CDR3 in DNA: TGTGCCAGCTCGAGGGGAAATAGCAACACCATATATTTT. V and J are TRBV18 and TRBJ1-3; TRBD1 might be the D (5 bases). The CDR3 totals 13 residues. Germline CDR1 and CDR2: KGHSH and LQKENI. V gave up 6 bases and J gave up 7 bases, with 13 bases separating them.